The 31 T cell receptor beta chains given below trace back to one sample, sequenced in a study of CD4 T cells in relation to SARS-CoV-2 and coronaviruses. The repertoire was sequenced with immunoSEQ multiplex PCR; TCRdb's copy has only in-frame clones and lacks some. This table has around 41,000 clones, 84% appearing once. These receptors' antigens are unknown. Sequencing used naive CD4+ T cells from PBMCs, cultured in vitro. The subset: naive CD4+ T cells isolated by negative enrichment. These receptors were taken from an adult with COVID-19.

The J gene is TRBJ2-2, the V gene TRBV19; 9 bases are shared with TRBD1. This CDR3 has 16 amino acids. The germline gives CDR1 LNHDA, CDR2 SQIVND (reference sequence). V dropped 3 bases and J dropped 6; count of bases not matched to a gene: 8. DNA for the CDR3: TGTGCCAGTAGTATTCGAGACAGGGGGTATGCCGGGGAGCTGTTTTTT. This translates into CASSIRDRGYAGELFF.

The chain is built from TRBV6-6 and TRBJ2-2, with 8 bases lining up with TRBD2. The CDR3 length is 15 residues. Germline V gene sequence: CDR1 MNHNY, CDR2 SVGAGI (reference sequence). V lost 6 bases and J lost 1; bases outside the gene matches: 4. CDR3 coding DNA: TGTGCCAGCAGCCCCGGGGGGGGGAACACCGGGGAGCTGTTTTTT. Translating it yields CASSPGGGNTGELFF.

The chain joins TRBV6-5 to TRBJ1-2; maybe TRBD1 (6 bases). Germline V gene data show CDR1 as MNHEY and CDR2 as SVGAGI. Deletions cut 8 bases from V and 1 base from J, with 17 bases between. The CDR3 is 15 amino acids. CDR3 loop: CASSGGLGNNYGYTF. CDR3 sequence (DNA): TGTGCCAGCTCGGGGGGCTTGGGGAATAACTATGGCTACACCTTC.

The V call is TRBV29-1, the J call TRBJ1-1; maybe TRBD1 (6 bases). CDR3 size: 12 residues. V shed 0 bases and J shed 4 bases, with 6 bases lying between them. In germline, CDR1 is SQVTM, CDR2 ANQGSEA. CDR3 DNA: TGCAGCGTTGAAGAGGGGGCCACTGAAGCTTTCTTT. This encodes CSVEEGATEAFF.

The chain joins TRBV3-1 (or the pseudogene TRBV3-2) to TRBJ2-1, with TRBD2 matching over 13 bases. The germline V gene encodes CDR1 LGHDT and CDR2 YNNKEL (reference sequence). The CDR3 extends over 20 amino acids. After removal of 2 bases from V and 4 bases from J, the junction contained 14 bases not matched to a gene. DNA of the CDR3: TGTGCCAGCAGCCAAACCCCGGGACTAGCGGGACCAGGGGTGTACAATGAGCAGTTCTTC. Encoded protein: CASSQTPGLAGPGVYNEQFF.

V gene TRBV5-1 combines with J gene TRBJ2-3; 9 bases agree with TRBD2. After removal of 1 base from V and 2 bases from J, the junction contained 5 bases not matched to a gene. This CDR3 is built from 16 residues. Looked up from germline, CDR1 is SGHRS and CDR2 is YFSETQ. The CDR3 here is CASSLFPSGNTDTQYF. CDR3 in DNA: TGCGCCAGCAGCTTGTTCCCTAGCGGGAACACAGATACGCAGTATTTT.

This chain links TRBV11-2 with TRBJ1-2; D is perhaps TRBD1 (5 bases). V was trimmed by 3 bases and J by 8 bases, leaving 13 bases between them. The CDR3 is 13 residues long. Germline V gives CDR1 SGHAT, CDR2 FQNNGV. Here the CDR3 reads CASSLGRAEGYTF. CDR3 sequence (DNA): TGTGCCAGCAGCTTGGGGCGAGCTGAGGGCTACACCTTC. Combining the CDR3 with reference TRBV11-2 and TRBJ1-2 gives the whole variable domain EAGVAQSPRYKIIEKRQSVAFWCNPISGHATLYWYQQILGQGPKLLIQFQNNGVVDDSQLPKDRFSAERLKGVDSTLKIQPAKLEDSAVYLCASSLGRAEGYTFGSGTRLTVV.

A remark on this clone: As the CDR3 is not closed by the conserved phenylalanine or tryptophan, this likely results from a read error. The DNA is omitted, as the CDR3 cannot be located on it reliably, and the CDR3 follows TCRdb's listing. The chain joins TRBV6-1 to TRBJ2-7. The germline V gene has CDR1 MNHNS and CDR2 SASEGT. The CDR3 spans 11 amino acids, including both terminal residues. The CDR3 sequence: CASSEGQGVRI.

For the CDR3, the DNA is TGTGCCAGCAGATCCGCCGCTGGACAGGGCTATCAGCCCCAGCATTTT. Translation gives CASRSAAGQGYQPQHF. The genes are TRBV27 and TRBJ1-5; 8 bases agree with TRBD1. With 6 bases clipped from V and 5 bases from J, the junction kept 12 bases outside the gene matches. The germline gives CDR1 MNHEY, CDR2 SMNVEV (reference sequence). The CDR3 is 16 residues long.

The chain employs TRBV28 and TRBJ2-1; 14 nucleotides match TRBD2. The germline V gene has CDR1 MDHEN and CDR2 SYDVKM. V lost 6 bases, J lost 6 bases, and 16 bases stayed unmatched. The length of the CDR3 is 19 residues. The CDR3 sequence is CASSSIGTSGSVGANEQFF. CDR3 coding DNA: TGTGCCAGCAGCTCAATCGGGACTAGCGGGAGTGTAGGGGCCAATGAGCAGTTCTTC.

The rearrangement joins TRBV5-1 to TRBJ2-1; no clear D gene. Germline values: CDR1 SGHRS, CDR2 YFSETQ. The length of the CDR3 is 15 residues. V lost 3 bases to trimming and J lost 0 bases, with 10 bases between them. DNA of the CDR3: TGCGCCAGCAGCTCTATCTCGAGCTCCTACAATGAGCAGTTCTTC. Residues: CASSSISSSYNEQFF.

The V and J genes are TRBV6-5 and TRBJ2-6, with a weak D call TRBD1 (6 bases). Germline V CDR1 and CDR2: MNHEY, SVGAGI. V was shortened by 8 bases and J by 0 bases, with 11 bases between the two germline ends. The CDR3 length is 15 residues. CDR3 loop: CASGRGPSGANVLTF. The CDR3 DNA is TGTGCCAGCGGCAGGGGTCCCTCTGGGGCCAACGTCCTGACTTTC.

The genes are TRBV7-9 and TRBJ2-7; 8 nucleotides align to TRBD2. CDR1 and CDR2 (germline): SEHNR, FQNEAQ (reference sequence). Unmatched junction bases numbered 7, after V lost 3 bases and J lost 6 bases. The CDR3 totals 14 residues. CDR3 sequence (DNA): TGTGCCAGCAGCTTGGCCGGGACTAGTCCCGAGCAGTACTTC. It yields the protein CASSLAGTSPEQYF.

The chain employs TRBV15 and TRBJ1-1; 8 positions agree with TRBD1. The V segment lost 0 bases and the J segment 2 bases; nucleotides outside the gene matches: 5. CDR1 is LNHNV, CDR2 YYDKDF, per germline (reference sequence). The CDR3 extends over 16 amino acids. The CDR3 loop is CATSRDRGRINTEAFF. CDR3 sequence (DNA): TGTGCCACCAGCAGAGACAGGGGGCGTATTAACACTGAAGCTTTCTTT.

The CDR3 region is CASSHMAGRNNEQFF. The CDR3 bases are TGTGCCAGCAGCCACATGGCGGGACGGAACAATGAGCAGTTCTTC. The rearrangement links TRBV4-2 to TRBJ2-1; TRBD2 is a possible D gene (6 bases). Germline loops: CDR1 LGHNA, CDR2 YNFKEQ. The CDR3 totals 15 residues. Trimming left V 3 bases short and J 5 bases short, with 14 bases between.

The chain recombines TRBV7-9 with TRBJ2-7, with TRBD1 matching over 7 bases. The CDR3 has 13 amino acids. CDR1 is SEHNR, CDR2 FQNEAQ, per germline (reference sequence). V lost 5 bases, J lost 7 bases, and 8 bases stayed unmatched. In DNA, the CDR3 is TGTGCCAGCAGCCCTCGACAGGGTCGGGAGCAGTACTTC. Its translation: CASSPRQGREQYF.

This chain links TRBV6-2 or TRBV6-3 with TRBJ2-2, with 8 bases fitting TRBD2. This CDR3 region has 17 residues. V lost 0 bases, J lost 4 bases, and 7 bases stayed unmatched. CDR1 and CDR2 (germline): MNHEY, SVGEGT. The CDR3 nucleotides read TGTGCCAGCAGTTACTCGGGAGCGGGAGCGACCACCGGGGAGCTGTTTTTT. Its translation is CASSYSGAGATTGELFF.

The CDR3 reads CASSPSRGGETQYF. The CDR3 coding sequence is TGTGCCAGCTCACCATCTAGGGGGGGAGAGACCCAGTACTTC. The chain carries TRBV18 and TRBJ2-5; the D gene is possibly TRBD2 (7 bases). Germline V gene sequence: CDR1 KGHSH, CDR2 LQKENI. The CDR3 extends over 14 amino acids. The V and J ends lost 2 bases and 4 bases respectively, with 11 bases between them. The whole variable domain, filled in from reference TRBV18 and TRBJ2-5, reads NAGVMQNPRHLVRRRGQEARLRCSPMKGHSHVYWYRQLPEEGLKFMVYLQKENIIDESGMPKERFSAEFPKEGPSILRIQQVVRGDSAAYFCASSPSRGGETQYFGPGTRLLVL.

V gene TRBV3-1 (or the pseudogene TRBV3-2) combines with J gene TRBJ2-7, with D hard to call. The CDR3 contains 11 residues. The V gene's germline CDR1 is LGHDT and CDR2 YNNKEL (reference sequence). V was shortened by 0 bases and J by 5 bases, with 2 bases between the two germline ends. As DNA, the CDR3 is TGTGCCAGCAGCCAAGACCACGAGCAGTACTTC. Protein sequence: CASSQDHEQYF.

J is TRBJ2-7 and V is TRBV7-9, with 7 nucleotides matching TRBD2. Germline V gene lookup returns CDR1 SEHNR and CDR2 FQNEAQ (reference sequence). Trimming removed 1 base from V and 0 bases from J; junction bases left unmatched: 6. CDR3 length: 16 amino acids. The CDR3 DNA reads TGTGCCAGCAGCTTAGGGCTAGCGGAATACTCCTACGAGCAGTACTTC. Translation gives CASSLGLAEYSYEQYF.

The CDR3 bases are TGCGCCAGCACCTCGACTAGCGGGAGTGCAGATACGCAGTATTTT. Translated: CASTSTSGSADTQYF. J is TRBJ2-3 and V is TRBV5-1; TRBD2 matches 12 bases. V lost 6 bases, J lost 4 bases, and 6 bases stayed unmatched. This CDR3 comprises 15 residues. Germline CDR1 is SGHRS and CDR2 is YFSETQ. The full variable domain, completed using reference TRBV5-1 and TRBJ2-3, is KAGVTQTPRYLIKTRGQQVTLSCSPISGHRSVSWYQQTPGQGLQFLFEYFSETQRNKGNFPGRFSGRQFSNSRSEMNVSTLELGDSALYLCASTSTSGSADTQYFGPGTRLTVL.

J is TRBJ1-2 and V is TRBV6-5; 7 nucleotides line up with TRBD1. The germline gives CDR1 MNHEY, CDR2 SVGAGI. This CDR3 is 13 amino acids long. The ends lost 6 bases at V and 6 bases at J; junction bases unmatched: 7. Here the CDR3 reads CASSNDRANGYTF. DNA of the CDR3: TGTGCCAGCAGCAACGACAGGGCGAATGGCTACACCTTC.

The V gene is TRBV9, the J gene TRBJ2-7, with D maybe TRBD1 (5 bases). This CDR3 contains 14 residues. V was pared by 0 bases and J by 2 bases, with 9 bases between. CDR1 and CDR2 from the germline V gene are SGDLS and YYNGEE. CDR3 DNA sequence: TGTGCCAGCAGCGTAGGACAGCGCGCCTACGAGCAGTACTTC. It yields the protein CASSVGQRAYEQYF.

V and J are TRBV30 and TRBJ2-7; D not resolved. The CDR3 covers 11 residues. Germline values: CDR1 GTSNPN, CDR2 SVGIG (reference sequence). Trimming took 5 bases from V and 4 from J, leaving 9 bases between them. The CDR3 DNA is TGTGCCTGGTCTGATTGGTACGAGCAGTACTTC. Residues: CAWSDWYEQYF. The entire variable domain, with the rest obtained from reference TRBV30 and TRBJ2-7, is as follows: SQTIHQWPATLVQPVGSPLSLECTVEGTSNPNLYWYRQAAGRGLQLLFYSVGIGQISSEVPQNLSASRPQDRQFILSSKKLLLSDSGFYLCAWSDWYEQYFGPGTRLTVT.

The chain employs TRBV7-2 and TRBJ2-5; D assignment may be TRBD1 or TRBD2 (5 bases each). This CDR3 is 16 amino acids long. The V end was cut by 5 bases, the J end by 5 bases, with 21 bases between. In germline, CDR1 is SGHTA, CDR2 FQGNSA. In nucleotides, the CDR3 is TGTGCCAGCAGCGAAGGAGGCAGGGTGAGGCGGGAGACCCAGTACTTC. It translates to CASSEGGRVRRETQYF.

This sequence joins TRBV5-1 and TRBJ1-4; tentative D call: TRBD1 (5 bases). The ends were cut back, 2 bases at V and 6 bases at J, with 20 bases in the middle. The CDR3 extends over 17 amino acids. Germline-derived CDR1 and CDR2 are SGHRS and YFSETQ. The CDR3 here is CASSLRNRINGDEKLFF. The CDR3 nucleotides read TGCGCCAGCAGCTTAAGAAACAGGATTAATGGGGATGAAAAACTGTTTTTT. The whole variable domain, remainder taken from reference TRBV5-1 and TRBJ1-4, is KAGVTQTPRYLIKTRGQQVTLSCSPISGHRSVSWYQQTPGQGLQFLFEYFSETQRNKGNFPGRFSGRQFSNSRSEMNVSTLELGDSALYLCASSLRNRINGDEKLFFGSGTQLSVL.

The chain uses TRBV18 and TRBJ1-1; no firm D call. The CDR3 loop spans 14 amino acids. Germline V gene lookup returns CDR1 KGHSH and CDR2 LQKENI. Trimming removed 6 bases from V and 3 bases from J, with 14 bases in between. This CDR3 is CASSLGQAYTEAFF. The CDR3 coding sequence is TGTGCCAGCTCTCTTGGCCAGGCGTACACTGAAGCTTTCTTT.

This CDR3 reads CASSLRTGGSYNEQFF. CDR3 coding DNA: TGTGCCAGCAGCTTGCGCACAGGGGGGTCCTACAATGAGCAGTTCTTC. The gene calls are TRBV7-9 and TRBJ2-1, with 8 bases fitting TRBD1. In germline, CDR1 is SEHNR, CDR2 FQNEAQ (reference sequence). The CDR3 spans 16 residues. V was pared by 3 bases and J by 1 base, with 5 bases of the junction left unmatched.

The chain has TRBV5-1 and TRBJ2-2; a weak D match, TRBD2 (5 bases). The V end was cut by 4 bases, the J end by 7 bases, with 11 bases between. The CDR3 has 13 amino acids. Germline lookup yields CDR1 SGHRS and CDR2 YFSETQ. DNA for the CDR3: TGCGCCAGCAGCGAAGGGAGAATCGGGGAGCTGTTTTTT. Encoded protein: CASSEGRIGELFF.

The chain carries TRBV7-2 and TRBJ2-5, with 9 bases that match TRBD2. From germline, CDR1 is SGHTA and CDR2 FQGNSA. V was pared by 4 bases and J by 2 bases, with 11 bases of the junction left unmatched. The CDR3 has 17 amino acids. In nucleotides, the CDR3 is TGTGCCAGCAGCTCGAACGTCGGGCTAGCGGGACAAGAGACCCAGTACTTC. As protein: CASSSNVGLAGQETQYF.

The chain is built from TRBV20-1 and TRBJ2-2; TRBD2 might be the D (6 bases). The CDR3 sequence is 12 residues long. CDR1 and CDR2 from the germline V gene are DFQATT and SNEGSKA (reference sequence). V lost 3 bases to trimming and J lost 7 bases, with 9 bases between them. The CDR3 coding sequence is TGCAGTGCTAGTGGGGGGTTCGGGGAGCTGTTTTTT. This translates into CSASGGFGELFF.